The T cell receptor (beta chain) under discussion was sequenced for a study of cytomegalovirus exposure and HLA in healthy donors (dated 2017 in TCRdb). Regarding the study in general: According to an earlier analysis of 587 of the donors, about 179 million T cells yielded some 120 million unique TCR beta sequences and approximately 300 Gb of sequence data. About 280 gigabases of sequencing data and about 92 million unique TCR sequences made up an early release that covered 640 HLA-typed donors. Of the approximately 400 genotyped donors, around 81% fell in the genetic ancestry cluster associated with self-reported Caucasian donors. The study aimed to test whether cataloging public T cell receptors could reveal signatures of past pathogen exposure. The study used immunosequencing to profile the T cell repertoires of more than 650 subjects and linked those repertoires to cytomegalovirus serostatus. Along with the approximately 600-subject first cohort, a separate validation cohort of approximately 110 different subjects was used. To predict cytomegalovirus infection status, the study combined high-throughput TCR immunosequencing, statistical association of individual TCRs with disease status, and machine learning. To study patterns of TCR occurrence, a later analysis re-analyzed previously published TCR beta repertoires from around 670 donors and added high-resolution HLA genotyping. Rather than using new phenotypic data, the later analysis identified candidate immune exposures from TCR beta sequences and from how often those sequences occurred across donors. In an earlier analysis of 500 to 650 of the donors, high-throughput TCR beta sequencing was used to judge whether each TCR beta V gene segment behaved as functional or pseudogenic. Donor age, sex, ethnicity and CMV serostatus were compiled together with the repertoire data. A later genetic analysis took genome-wide SNP genotypes for about 65% of the roughly 670 donors and used that subset as a discovery cohort. Every discovery cohort repertoire had been produced on one sequencing platform. Class I and class II HLA loci were covered by the typing at four-digit resolution. The number of donors typed differed by locus, with roughly 620-640 for A, B, C, DRB1 and DQB1, about 500 for DQA1, 606 for DPA1, and over 400 for DPB1. Because of strong linkage in the cohort, four or five DR-DQ haplotypes were treated as single units for association and clustering. Among several hundred genotyped donors of the cohort, an average of approximately 220,000 unique TCR beta nucleotide sequences was sequenced per donor, of which approximately 19% were non-productive.

The cohort was made up of 500 to 850 healthy bone marrow donors. All cohort members were sampled while nominally healthy, although unrecorded immune exposures were likely present. The donor tested CMV seropositive, placing the donor among the 289 seropositive members of the cohort. Every donor gave a peripheral blood sample, and the peripheral blood mononuclear cells from that sample were used for TCR beta sequencing. Genomic DNA was extracted from the blood cell samples with the Qiagen DNeasy Blood Extraction Kit. What the work shows at the level of the full study, not this receptor alone: In a later analysis, some 17,000 TCR beta sequences were associated with specific HLA alleles at a false discovery rate of 0.05. In this cohort, only TCR beta chains were sequenced, and detectable features were limited by the absence of alpha or paired-chain data. The presence/absence analyses assumed that sequencing depth was roughly uniform across donors, and that assumption may not be true. CMV serostatus was the only immune exposure information available for the cohort. Most TCR sequences were observed very rarely across donors, whereas some public TCRs were present in many individuals. The classifier was reported to diagnose cytomegalovirus status with high specificity and sensitivity in both the original and validation cohorts. In a later genetic analysis, a missense DCLRE1C variant was associated with V-gene and J-gene trimming of TCR beta chains, and the association was replicated in an independent cohort. HLA typing was unavailable for some donors at each locus, so association tests used only the typed subset. Compared with equally common non-associated chains, HLA-associated TCR beta chains in a later analysis were more clonally expanded and had lower generation probabilities. In an earlier analysis of under 600 of the donors, most TCR beta V segments were observed in productive rearrangements about 87% or about 30% of the time, broadly matching IMGT annotations. A cluster of highly shared sequence variants was judged likely to be a technical artifact of the sequencing pipeline. According to a later analysis, most CMV-associated TCR beta chains appeared to be HLA-restricted, and the HLA associations seemed to be driven largely by CMV exposure. According to a later analysis, parvovirus B19, influenza, CMV and Epstein-Barr virus appeared linked to several top co-occurrence clusters. Three of the identified cytomegalovirus-associated TCR beta chains were confirmed in vitro to be specific for cytomegalovirus antigens. When HLA alleles, especially DR and DQ, strongly co-occurred, attributing TCR associations to individual alleles was difficult. The earlier analysis of nearly 600 of the donors excluded about 16 rarely observed V segments, including chromosome 9 orphons, because counts were too low. Correlated functional status among segregating V segments might be attributable to linkage disequilibrium, but an unknown experimental factor could not be ruled out. A later analysis found that TCR association rates varied across HLA loci, with DRB1 alleles showing the most associated TCRs and HLA-C alleles the fewest. It was suggested by the authors that the approach could potentially be generalized to other disease states and immunological phenotypes. Compared with the roughly 670-donor mean, donors in an Asian-associated ancestry cluster had fewer N-insertions in productive TCRs, according to a later genetic analysis. A further reported finding was that TCR beta sequences accurately predicted the HLA-A and HLA-B alleles for most subjects in the first cohort. In the study, some 160 TCR beta chains were listed as associated with cytomegalovirus.

Comment on this clone: What this receptor recognizes is not known. The sample holds no much larger clone one base away, and base qualities are not on file.

The receptor library was made with the immunoSEQ multiplex PCR assay. The multiplex PCR relied on a mix of 60 forward primers for TCR Vbeta segments and 13 reverse primers for TCR Jbeta segments. A multiplex PCR assay on genomic DNA amplified the CDR3 region of rearranged TCR beta genes. The Illumina HiSeq System was used to sequence the amplified TCR beta libraries as 87-base-pair reads. The paper's data handling went like this. In a later analysis, roughly 80 million unique TCR beta chains were counted across the roughly 670 repertoires, and roughly 10 million of these chains were shared by at least two donors. Raw reads were error-corrected and collapsed into unique sequences with a nearest-neighbor algorithm that merged closely related sequences to remove PCR and sequencing errors. To assign V, D and J gene segments, CDR3 sequences were aligned to IMGT reference sequences. Each retained sequence needed at least a six-nucleotide match to both a V gene segment and a J gene segment. Rearrangements were classified as productive when the CDR3 lacked stop codons and remained in frame with V and J, and all other rearrangements were classified as non-productive. Following IMGT convention, CDR3 was defined as the stretch from the second conserved V-encoded cysteine up to the conserved J-encoded phenylalanine. Sequences without an unambiguous match to a single V gene segment were excluded from the earlier analysis of about 640 of the donors. An earlier analysis of about 590 of the donors classified V segments as functional when productive rearrangements were above 56.7% and as segregating when the standard deviation between donors was above 5%. A statistical classification framework was built for diagnosing cytomegalovirus status from the catalog of TCR beta chain sequences. In a later analysis, V and J genes were assigned by comparing TCR nucleotide sequences against IMGT/GENE-DB human TR gene sequences. A later analysis assigned CDR3 sequences and most-parsimonious VDJ recombination scenarios with the TCRdist pipeline. In a later analysis, each TCR beta chain was defined by its CDR3 amino acid sequence together with its V-gene family, and reads lacking a unique V-gene family were excluded. To address suspected cross-contamination and a sequencing artifact, a later analysis removed around 590 highly shared, low-generation-probability nucleotide sequences. A later analysis calculated a clonal expansion index for each public chain from normalized within-repertoire ranks of inferred template counts. A later analysis computed generation probabilities with a VDJ recombination model fitted to out-of-frame rearrangements, and checked the results against IGoR. A later analysis scored TCR-TCR, TCR-HLA and TCR-CMV co-occurrence with hypergeometric tests, applying a repertoire-size bias correction to TCR pairs. In a later analysis, false discovery rates were estimated by permuting HLA or CMV assignments 20 times. In a later analysis, co-occurring TCRs were grouped using DBSCAN, and TCRdist sequence similarity was added for clustering within HLA-allele-positive subsets. For co-occurrence clustering, repertoires with fewer than 30,000 or more than 120,000 public chains were excluded, along with four to six repertoires with anomalous nucleotide sharing. The table was pulled from immuneACCESS by TCRdb, which kept in-frame rearrangements only. Such tables lose some clones; where checked, under half of the loss comes from unresolved V genes, and the rest has no known cause. V and J calls and clone size are copied from that table; D and trimming were computed from the DNA. This sample lists about 100,000 clones; roughly 74% were detected once. Of the sample, approximately 15% is held by the ten largest clones.

The sequencing input was PBMCs. This sequence originates from a woman in her late teens or twenties in good health and CMV-seropositive.

The nucleotides are TGTGCCAGCAGCCAAGAGGGCGGGGGGGCCCAAGAGACCCAGTACTTC. It translates as CASSQEGGGAQETQYF. The rearranged chain carries TRBV4-2 and TRBJ2-5; 9 of the junction bases match TRBD2. Including cysteine and phenylalanine, the CDR3 has 16 amino acids. Here the CDR3 DNA is all that survives: 48 bases in frame from base 1. The V end gives up 0 bases and the J end 1 base, leaving 3 bases in the junction not matched to a gene. CDR1 is given as LGHNA and CDR2 as YNFKEQ, both from the germline V gene.